Reported below is one T cell receptor beta chain. What it recognizes is unknown. Method: immunoSEQ multiplex PCR; TCRdb's copy keeps in-frame clones and lacks some. Found here are over 150,000 clones, roughly 84% of them singletons; the top ten hold around 2.8%. This entry comes from a study of cytomegalovirus exposure and HLA in healthy donors. V was clipped by 6 bases and J by 7 bases, with 9 bases between them. This CDR3 has 11 amino acids. The germline V gene encodes CDR1 SNHLY and CDR2 FYNNEI. Whole-study findings and limits: The tendency of first-cohort TCR clusters to co-occur in the 120 validation repertoires was identified by a subsequent analysis.

From the roughly 110-subject validation cohort, which was separate from the approximately 700-subject first cohort, the donors were drawn. Sequencing was done on a sample of PBMCs. The TCR sequence derives from a woman between 18 and 30 years old in good health and CMV-seropositive. This sequence joins TRBV2 and TRBJ1-2, with TRBD1 as a possible D gene (5 bases). The CDR3: CASSPQGGYTF. The CDR3 DNA follows: TGTGCCAGCAGCCCTCAGGGTGGCTACACCTTC.